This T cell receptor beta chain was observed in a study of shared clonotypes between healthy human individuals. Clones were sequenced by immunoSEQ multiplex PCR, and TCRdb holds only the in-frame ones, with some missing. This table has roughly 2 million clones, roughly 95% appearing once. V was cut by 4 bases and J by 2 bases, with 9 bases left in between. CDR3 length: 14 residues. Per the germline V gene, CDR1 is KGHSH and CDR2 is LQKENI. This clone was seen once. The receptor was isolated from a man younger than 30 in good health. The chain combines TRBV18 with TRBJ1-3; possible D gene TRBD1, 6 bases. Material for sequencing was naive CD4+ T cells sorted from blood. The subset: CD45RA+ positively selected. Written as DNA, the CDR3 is TGTGCCAGCTCACTAGACAGGACTGGAAACACCATATATTTT. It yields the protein CASSLDRTGNTIYF. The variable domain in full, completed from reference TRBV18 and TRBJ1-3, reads NAGVMQNPRHLVRRRGQEARLRCSPMKGHSHVYWYRQLPEEGLKFMVYLQKENIIDESGMPKERFSAEFPKEGPSILRIQQVVRGDSAAYFCASSLDRTGNTIYFGEGSWLTVV.